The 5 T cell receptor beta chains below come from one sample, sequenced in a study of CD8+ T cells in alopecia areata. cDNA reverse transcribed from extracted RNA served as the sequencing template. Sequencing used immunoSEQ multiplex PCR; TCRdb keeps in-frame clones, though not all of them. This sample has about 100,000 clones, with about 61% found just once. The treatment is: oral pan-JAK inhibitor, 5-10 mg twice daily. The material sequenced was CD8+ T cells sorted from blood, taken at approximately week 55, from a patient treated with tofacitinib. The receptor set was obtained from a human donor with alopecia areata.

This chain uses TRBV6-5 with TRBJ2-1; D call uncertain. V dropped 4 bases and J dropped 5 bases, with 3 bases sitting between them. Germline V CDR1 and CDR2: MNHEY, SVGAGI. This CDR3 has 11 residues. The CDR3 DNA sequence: TGTGCCAGCAGTTCCAACAATGAGCAGTTCTTC. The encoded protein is CASSSNNEQFF.

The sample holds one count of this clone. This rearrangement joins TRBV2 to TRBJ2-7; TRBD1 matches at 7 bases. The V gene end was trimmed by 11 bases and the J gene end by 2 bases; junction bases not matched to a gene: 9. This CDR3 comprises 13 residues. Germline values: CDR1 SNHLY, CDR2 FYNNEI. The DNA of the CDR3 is TGTGCCTGCCCAGGACAGGCCCCCTACGAGCAGTACTTC. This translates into CACPGQAPYEQYF.

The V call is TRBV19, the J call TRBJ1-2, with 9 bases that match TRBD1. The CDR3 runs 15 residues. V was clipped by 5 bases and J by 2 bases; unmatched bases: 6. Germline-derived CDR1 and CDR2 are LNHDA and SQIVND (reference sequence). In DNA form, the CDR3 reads TGTGCCAGTAGTGCCGGGACAGGGCGAAACTATGGCTACACCTTC. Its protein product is CASSAGTGRNYGYTF.

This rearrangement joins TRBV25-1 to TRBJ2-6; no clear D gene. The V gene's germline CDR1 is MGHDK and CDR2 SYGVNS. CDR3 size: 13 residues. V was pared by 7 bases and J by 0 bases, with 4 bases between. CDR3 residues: CASTDSGANVLTF. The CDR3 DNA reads TGTGCCAGCACTGACTCTGGGGCCAACGTCCTGACTTTC. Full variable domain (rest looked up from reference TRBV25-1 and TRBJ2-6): EADIYQTPRYLVIGTGKKITLECSQTMGHDKMYWYQQDPGMELHLIHYSYGVNSTEKGDLSSESTVSRIRTEHFPLTLESARPSHTSQYLCASTDSGANVLTFGAGSRLTVL.

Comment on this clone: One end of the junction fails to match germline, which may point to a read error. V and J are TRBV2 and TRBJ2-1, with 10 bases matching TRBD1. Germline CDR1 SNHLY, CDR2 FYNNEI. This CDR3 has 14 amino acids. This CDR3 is CARSDRGLHNEQFF. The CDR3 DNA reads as TGTGCCAGAAGTGACAGGGGGCTGCACAATGAGCAGTTCTTC.